These 9 T cell receptor beta chains were sequenced from one sample in a study of CD8+CD57+ T cells in acquired aplastic anemia (dated by TCRdb to 2017 to 2018). The data were produced on an Illumina HiSeq 2000. Genomic DNA served as template for TCR beta VDJ combination and CDR3 sequence profiling. The public reads were reprocessed in TCRdb via fastp at Q25 and MiXCR, keeping in-frame beta chains. Records with the same CDR3 protein are collapsed into one entry carrying the most frequent genes and DNA. A total of under 200,000 distinct CDR3 sequences appear in this sample, approximately 43% of them only once. Of the sample, approximately 1% falls within the top ten clones. The sample comprised sorted CD4+, CD8+, or CD8+CD57+ T cells (not recorded which) from PBMCs. The receptor set was obtained from a human donor in good health.

This clonotype has ten or more counts. V usage is TRBV7-8 and J usage is TRBJ2-7; 7 positions match TRBD1. With V trimmed by 5 bases and J by 2 bases, 9 bases remained unmatched. The germline V gene has CDR1 SGHVS and CDR2 FQNEAQ. CDR3 length: 15 residues. For the CDR3, the DNA is TGTGCCAGCAGCACCCGGGGACAGCCGGCCTACGAGCAGTACTTC. It encodes CASSTRGQPAYEQYF.

This clonotype was observed at least ten times. The chain uses TRBV10-1 and TRBJ2-2; no firm D call. The germline V and J ends were trimmed by 6 bases and 1 base, with 9 bases remaining between them. Germline CDR1 WNHNN, CDR2 SYGVQD (reference sequence). This CDR3 is 14 amino acids long. CDR3 region: CASRDNLNTGELFF. The DNA for the CDR3 is TGCGCCAGCAGAGACAATCTGAACACCGGGGAGCTGTTTTTT.

This chain links TRBV20-1 with TRBJ1-5; D not certain. CDR1 is DFQATT, CDR2 SNEGSKA, per germline (reference sequence). Between the trimmed V and J ends, which lost 0 bases and 0 bases, there was a span of 9 bases. CDR3 length equals 15 residues. Here the CDR3 reads CSARDQGYSNQPQHF. The CDR3 DNA reads TGCAGTGCTAGAGATCAAGGGTATAGCAATCAGCCCCAGCATTTT.

This clonotype was detected a few times. This rearrangement joins TRBV29-1 to TRBJ2-3, with D hard to call. The CDR3 loop spans 11 amino acids. The germline gives CDR1 SQVTM, CDR2 ANQGSEA. V lost 4 bases and J 5 bases, leaving 7 bases between the germline ends. As DNA, the CDR3 is TGCAGCGTTGGGGTTGTAGATACGCAGTATTTT. Amino acids: CSVGVVDTQYF.

This clonotype has a handful of counts. This chain joins TRBV2 and TRBJ1-6; D not certain. V shed 6 bases and J shed 16 bases, with 10 bases lying between them. The CDR3 covers 10 residues. Germline loops: CDR1 SNHLY, CDR2 FYNNEI. The CDR3: CASRTDRLHF. The DNA for the CDR3 is TGTGCCAGCAGAACCGACCGTCTCCACTTT.

The chain couples TRBV3-1 to TRBJ2-7, with a tentative D call TRBD1 (7 bases). CDR3 length: 20 amino acids. Trimming left V 3 bases short and J 0 bases short, with 27 bases between. The germline V gene has CDR1 LGHDT and CDR2 YNNKEL (reference sequence). The CDR3 loop reads CASSHPQGGLERLGSYEQYF. The CDR3 bases are TGTGCCAGCAGCCACCCTCAGGGGGGCCTGGAACGCCTAGGCTCCTACGAGCAGTACTTC.

V usage is TRBV19 and J usage is TRBJ2-7; TRBD1 matches 10 bases. Trimming cost V 11 bases and J 2 bases; bases outside gene matches: 12. Germline V gives CDR1 LNHDA, CDR2 SQIVND (reference sequence). This CDR3 contains 15 residues. CDR3 loop: CASPLDRGFPYEQYF. DNA of the CDR3: TGTGCCTCCCCGTTGGACAGGGGGTTCCCCTACGAGCAGTACTTC.

This clonotype has at least ten counts. The chain combines TRBV20-1 with TRBJ1-1; TRBD1 might be the D (6 bases). CDR3 size: 14 residues. Trimming cost V 6 bases and J 4 bases, with 18 bases left between them. Germline V gives CDR1 DFQATT, CDR2 SNEGSKA (reference sequence). The CDR3 region is CSADYREGGTEAFF. The CDR3 bases are TGCAGTGCGGACTACAGGGAAGGGGGCACTGAAGCTTTCTTT.

This clonotype was observed at least ten times. This chain uses TRBV2 with TRBJ2-5; 7 positions match TRBD1. Looked up from germline, CDR1 is SNHLY and CDR2 is FYNNEI. Trimming took 6 bases from V and 0 from J; bases not matched to a gene: 13. The CDR3 length is 17 residues. CDR3 nucleotides: TGTGCCAGCAGGAAGGCCCCCGGGACAGAGCACCAAGAGACCCAGTACTTC. The encoded protein is CASRKAPGTEHQETQYF.